Described below is a single TCR beta chain sequence and its context. The target antigen is unknown. The data originate from a study of identical twins. The CDR3 is 14 residues long. Germline-derived CDR1 and CDR2 are LGHDT and YNNKEL (reference sequence). Trimming stripped 1 base from V and 5 bases from J, with 11 bases between. Template switching introduced a universal primer site, and the cDNA bore unique molecular identifiers. MiXCR was run by TCRdb on the 5' RACE reads, yielding one entry per CDR3 protein. This table holds 540,000 or so distinct CDR3 sequences, under 25% found once. Study conclusions and caveats: While abundant cord blood beta clonotypes carried fewer insertions, memory repertoires showed no such pattern.

The sample was also reused in another study, on yellow fever vaccine responses in identical twins.

This chain joins TRBV3-1 and TRBJ1-2, with D hard to call. The sample taken for sequencing was CD4+ T cells sorted from blood. The receptor's source is a young woman in good health. This CDR3 reads CASSQVDSSYGYTF. The DNA for the CDR3 is TGTGCCAGCAGCCAAGTGGACTCCTCTTATGGCTACACCTTC.